The 16 T cell receptor beta chains reported below all come from one sample, sequenced in a study of T cell responses to AZD1222 COVID-19 vaccine. Sequencing used immunoSEQ multiplex PCR; TCRdb keeps in-frame clones, though not all of them. This sample has around 96,000 clones, with about 86% found just once. Sample: peripheral blood, taken 28 days after the second AZD1222 dose. These TCRs come from an adult who received the AZD1222 COVID-19 vaccine.

The chain links TRBV30 to TRBJ2-1; D unresolved. Germline CDR1 and CDR2: GTSNPN and SVGIG (reference sequence). This CDR3 has 12 residues. Trimming shortened V by 0 bases and J by 8 bases, and 8 bases separated the two germline ends. The CDR3 DNA reads TGTGCCTGGAGTGTAACCGTCGATGAGCAGTTCTTC. Translating it yields CAWSVTVDEQFF.

The rearrangement links TRBV6-1 to TRBJ1-5; TRBD1 might be the D (6 bases). The germline V gene has CDR1 MNHNS and CDR2 SASEGT. The CDR3 runs to 15 residues. V lost 2 bases, J lost 11 bases, and 19 bases lay in between. DNA for the CDR3: TGTGCCAGCAGTGAAAGGGGGGTCGGGTCGCAATCCCAGCATTTT. It is translated as CASSERGVGSQSQHF.

This chain uses TRBV19 with TRBJ2-2; D remains ambiguous. V was cut by 5 bases and J by 4 bases, with 5 bases left in between. CDR3 length equals 12 residues. CDR1 and CDR2 (germline): LNHDA, SQIVND (reference sequence). Written as DNA, the CDR3 is TGTGCCAGTAGTCCTACCACCGGGGAGCTGTTTTTT. It yields the protein CASSPTTGELFF.

This chain links TRBV5-6 with TRBJ1-6; D may be TRBD1 (5 bases). The germline V gene has CDR1 SGHDT and CDR2 YYEEEE. The CDR3 spans 15 residues. Trimming removed 1 base at V and 6 bases at J, with 11 bases between. CDR3 protein: CASSLLGTFNSPLHF. As DNA, the CDR3 is TGTGCCAGCAGCTTGTTGGGGACCTTTAATTCACCCCTCCACTTT.

The V gene is TRBV19, the J gene TRBJ2-3; D is possibly TRBD1 or TRBD2 (5 bases each). CDR3 size: 17 residues. Germline assignment: CDR1 LNHDA and CDR2 SQIVND (reference sequence). V shed 3 bases and J shed 1 base, with 17 bases lying between them. The CDR3 DNA sequence: TGTGCCAGTAGTATGGGGACGGGGACCCTGGGCACAGATACGCAGTATTTT. As protein: CASSMGTGTLGTDTQYF.

The CDR3 DNA sequence: TGTGCCAGCAGCCCCCGACCGACTAGTTCGGTGACAGATACGCAGTATTTT. It yields the protein CASSPRPTSSVTDTQYF. V and J are TRBV4-2 and TRBJ2-3; D is perhaps TRBD2 (6 bases). In germline, CDR1 is LGHNA, CDR2 YNFKEQ. The CDR3 is made up of 17 amino acids. V lost 4 bases, J lost 3 bases, and 20 bases lay in between.

The chain recombines TRBV30 with TRBJ2-3; 10 positions match TRBD1. Germline assignment: CDR1 GTSNPN and CDR2 SVGIG (reference sequence). The CDR3 is 13 amino acids. Unmatched junction bases numbered 2, after V lost 3 bases and J lost 5 bases. Here the CDR3 DNA reads TGTGCCTGGAGCGGGACAGGGGAAGATACGCAGTATTTT. Amino acids: CAWSGTGEDTQYF.

The J gene is TRBJ1-2, the V gene TRBV19; D is undetermined. The germline V gene encodes CDR1 LNHDA and CDR2 SQIVND (reference sequence). V lost 3 bases, J lost 5 bases, and 7 bases lay in between. CDR3 length equals 12 residues. The CDR3 nucleotides read TGTGCCAGTAGTATTGAGTCTTATGGCTACACCTTC. This translates into CASSIESYGYTF.

The chain links TRBV3-1 (or the pseudogene TRBV3-2) to TRBJ1-3; the D is unclear. The CDR3 extends over 15 amino acids. Germline-derived CDR1 and CDR2 are LGHDT and YNNKEL (reference sequence). V was cut by 4 bases and J by 0 bases, with 10 bases left in between. The CDR3 DNA follows: TGTGCCAGCAGCCGGCGAGAAAGCTCTGGAAACACCATATATTTT. Amino acid sequence: CASSRRESSGNTIYF.

The chain couples TRBV5-1 to TRBJ1-2; D uncertain. V lost 1 base and J lost 6, with 16 bases in between. The germline V gene has CDR1 SGHRS and CDR2 YFSETQ. The CDR3 is 15 residues long. This CDR3 is CASSLMGSGPDGYTF. Here the CDR3 DNA reads TGCGCCAGCAGCTTGATGGGGTCCGGCCCGGATGGCTACACCTTC.

In its sample, this clone was seen once. V and J are TRBV3-1 (or the pseudogene TRBV3-2) and TRBJ1-6, with 7 bases fitting TRBD1. Germline trimming cut 4 bases from V and 10 bases from J; bases unmatched to any gene: 4. Looked up from germline, CDR1 is LGHDT and CDR2 is YNNKEL (reference sequence). There are 13 residues in the CDR3. CDR3 bases: TGTGCCAGCAGCCCCGGGACAGCCTCACCCCTCCACTTT. This translates into CASSPGTASPLHF.

This chain connects TRBV11-3 to TRBJ2-1; the match to TRBD2 covers 8 bases. CDR1 is SGHNT, CDR2 YENEEA, per germline. The CDR3 has 16 amino acids. V shed 5 bases and J 5 bases; nucleotides not matched to a gene: 11. This chain's CDR3 is CASSPHGGRPNNEQFF. CDR3 bases: TGTGCCAGCAGCCCCCATGGCGGGAGGCCTAACAATGAGCAGTTCTTC.

The chain joins TRBV15 to TRBJ2-5; tentative D call: TRBD1 (6 bases). There are 13 residues in the CDR3. V lost 5 bases and J lost 3, with 10 bases in between. CDR1 and CDR2 from the germline V gene are LNHNV and YYDKDF (reference sequence). CDR3 sequence reads: CATSARTEETQYF. The CDR3, as DNA: TGTGCCACCAGCGCCCGGACAGAAGAGACCCAGTACTTC.

This clone was counted once. The chain couples TRBV7-8 to TRBJ2-1; 7 nucleotides match TRBD1. Trimming removed 6 bases from V and 7 bases from J; junction bases left unmatched: 6. CDR3 size: 13 residues. Germline loops: CDR1 SGHVS, CDR2 FQNEAQ. The CDR3 nucleotides read TGTGCCAGCAGATCGACAGGGTTTAATGAGCAGTTCTTC. It is translated as CASRSTGFNEQFF.

The rearrangement joins TRBV28 to TRBJ1-6, with D unresolved. Germline CDR1 is MDHEN and CDR2 is SYDVKM. There are 15 residues in the CDR3. Trimming shortened V by 6 bases and J by 5 bases, and 14 bases separated the two germline ends. The CDR3 bases are TGTGCCAGCAGGCCCTACCTCGGGGATAATTCACCCCTCCACTTT. Translated, it gives CASRPYLGDNSPLHF.

The chain links TRBV5-6 to TRBJ1-4; D is perhaps TRBD1 (5 bases). Trimming left V 2 bases short and J 7 bases short, with 12 bases between. In germline, CDR1 is SGHDT, CDR2 YYEEEE. CDR3 length: 14 residues. The CDR3 sequence: CASSFLRGGEKLFF. CDR3 bases: TGTGCCAGCAGCTTTTTAAGGGGCGGTGAAAAACTGTTTTTT.